There are many counts of the clone carrying this T cell receptor beta chain. Its specificity is not known. This sample was included in a study of blood T cells in healthy people across ages. Study-wide background: Template switching recovered approximately one barcoded beta molecule for every two T cells.

Through a sample-barcoded 5' primer and a J-beta primer mix, a second PCR was run for about 6 to 12 cycles. Every cDNA molecule bore a tag from a template-switch adaptor containing 12 random nucleotides. TCRdb reprocessed the 5' RACE reads via MiXCR and lists one record per CDR3 protein. The sample includes about 1,000,000 distinct CDR3 sequences, under 55% seen only once; the top ten take approximately 17%. Findings and caveats of the study: Comparison with aged donors showed that long-lived donors had more naive CD4+ cells and higher diversity.

Per the germline V gene, CDR1 is ENHRY and CDR2 is SYGVKD. The CDR3 extends over 12 amino acids. The V gene end was trimmed by 5 bases and the J gene end by 4 bases; junction bases not matched to a gene: 1. The sequence came from a woman aged 60 to 75 in good health. Material for sequencing was blood. The V and J genes are TRBV10-3 and TRBJ1-1; 7 bases fit TRBD1. The CDR3: CAISQGGTEAFF. CDR3 sequence (DNA): TGTGCCATCAGTCAGGGGGGCACTGAAGCTTTCTTT.